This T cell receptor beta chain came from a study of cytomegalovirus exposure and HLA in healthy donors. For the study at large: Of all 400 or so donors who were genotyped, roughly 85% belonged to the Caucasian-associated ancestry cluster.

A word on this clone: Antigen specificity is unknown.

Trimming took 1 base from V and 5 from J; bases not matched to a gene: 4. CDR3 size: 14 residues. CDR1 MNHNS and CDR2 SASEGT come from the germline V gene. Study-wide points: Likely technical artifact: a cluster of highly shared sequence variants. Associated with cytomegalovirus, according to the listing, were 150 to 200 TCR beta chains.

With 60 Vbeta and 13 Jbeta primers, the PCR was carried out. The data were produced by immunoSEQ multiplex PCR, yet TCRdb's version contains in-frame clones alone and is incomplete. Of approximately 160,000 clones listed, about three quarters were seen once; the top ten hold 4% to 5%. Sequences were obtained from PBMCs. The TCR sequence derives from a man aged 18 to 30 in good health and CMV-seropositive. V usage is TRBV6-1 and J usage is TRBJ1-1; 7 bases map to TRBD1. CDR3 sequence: CASSEVYRGTEAFF. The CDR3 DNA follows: TGTGCCAGCAGTGAAGTCTACAGGGGAACTGAAGCTTTCTTT.